Listed here is a single TCR beta chain. V shed 0 bases, J shed 6 bases, and the junction held 15 bases outside the gene matches. CDR1 LNHDA and CDR2 SQIVND come from the germline V gene (reference sequence). This CDR3 has 19 residues. This record comes from a study of blood T cell repertoires in COVID-19. Study-level background: Whether acute or convalescent, the COVID-19 samples came from the United States, Italy and Spain.

Original handling: By means of reference gene primer amplification, nucleated cell counts were estimated. The data were produced by immunoSEQ multiplex PCR, yet TCRdb's version contains in-frame clones alone and is incomplete. V, J and clone size are those of that table, while D and trimming were read from the DNA. This sample carries approximately 100,000 clones, 89% of them seen once, and the ten largest clones take roughly 4.9%. The origin of this receptor is a woman of 80 years or more with active COVID-19. The chain has TRBV19 and TRBJ2-2; 8 nucleotides align to TRBD1. What was sequenced was peripheral blood. The DNA for the CDR3 is TGTGCCAGTAGTATAGATTCTACTCGGGCAGGGGGCGCCTCCGGGGAGCTGTTTTTT. Its translation: CASSIDSTRAGGASGELFF.